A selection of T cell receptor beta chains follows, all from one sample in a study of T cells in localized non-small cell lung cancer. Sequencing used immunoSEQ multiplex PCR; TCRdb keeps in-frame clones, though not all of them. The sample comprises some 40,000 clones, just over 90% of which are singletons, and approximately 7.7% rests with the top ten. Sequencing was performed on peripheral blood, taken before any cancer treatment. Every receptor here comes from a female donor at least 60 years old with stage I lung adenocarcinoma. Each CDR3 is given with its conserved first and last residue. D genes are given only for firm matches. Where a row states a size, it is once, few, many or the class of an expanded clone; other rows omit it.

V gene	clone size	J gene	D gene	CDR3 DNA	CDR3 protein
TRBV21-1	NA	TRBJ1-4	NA	TGTGCCAGCAGCAAAAGGGGGGCGCCTGAAAAACTGTTTTTT	CASSKRGAPEKLFF
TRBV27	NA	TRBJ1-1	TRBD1	TGTGCCAGCACCCGATCCGGGACAGGGGTCGGTGGCACTGAAGCTTTCTTT	CASTRSGTGVGGTEAFF
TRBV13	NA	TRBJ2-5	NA	TGTGCCAGCACCCAGGGACAAGAGACCCAGTACTTC	CASTQGQETQYF
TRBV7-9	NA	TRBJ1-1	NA	TGTGCCAGCAGCTTAATGGTTGTGTACACTGAAGCTTTCTTT	CASSLMVVYTEAFF
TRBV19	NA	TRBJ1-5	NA	TGTGCCAGTGGACAGAATCAGCCCCAGCATTTT	CASGQNQPQHF
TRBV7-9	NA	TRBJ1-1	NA	TGTGCCAGCAGATCCAGCGGGGGGAATACAGGGAGCACTGAAGCTTTCTTT	CASRSSGGNTGSTEAFF
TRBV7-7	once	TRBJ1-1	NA	TGTGCTGTCTGGGACCGACTGAACACTGAAGCTTTCTTT	CAVWDRLNTEAFF
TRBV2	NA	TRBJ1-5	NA	TGTGCCAGCGGCCGGGACATTTTACGGAATCAGCCCCAGCATTTT	CASGRDILRNQPQHF
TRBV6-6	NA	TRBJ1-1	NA	TGTGCCAGCAGCCAGGGGAGGGACACTGAAGCTTTCTTT	CASSQGRDTEAFF
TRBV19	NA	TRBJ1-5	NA	TGTGCCAGTAGTCGGCAGCATAATCAGCCCCAGCATTTT	CASSRQHNQPQHF
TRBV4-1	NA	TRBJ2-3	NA	TGCGCCAGCAGCCACTTAGTCGGGGGGCGAAAAGATACGCAGTATTTT	CASSHLVGGRKDTQYF
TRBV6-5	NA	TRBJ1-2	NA	TGTGCCAGCAGCCAAGACCCCTATGGCTACACCTTC	CASSQDPYGYTF
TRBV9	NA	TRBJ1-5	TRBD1	TGTGCCAGCAGCCCCGGACAGGGGGTTAGCAATCAGCCCCAGCATTTT	CASSPGQGVSNQPQHF
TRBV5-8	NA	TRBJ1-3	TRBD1	TGTGCCAGCAGCAAAAGACCGGGACAGGGGGCATGGAACACCATATATTTT	CASSKRPGQGAWNTIYF
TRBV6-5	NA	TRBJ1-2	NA	TGTGCCAGTACCCCCGGGGTAACTCTCTATGGCTACACCTTC	CASTPGVTLYGYTF
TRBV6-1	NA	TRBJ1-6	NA	TGTGCCAGCAGTGAATCTAGCTATAATTCACCCCTCCACTTT	CASSESSYNSPLHF
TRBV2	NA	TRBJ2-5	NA	TGTGCCAGCAGTGAAATCGGGGGCGGGAAAGAGACCCAGTACTTC	CASSEIGGGKETQYF
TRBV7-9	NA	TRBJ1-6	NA	TGTGCCAGCAGCTGGGAGATGGTGTTTAGTTCACCCCTCCACTTT	CASSWEMVFSSPLHF
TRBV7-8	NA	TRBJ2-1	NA	TGTGCCAGCAGCTTATTCCTAGCGTCCGTCAATGAGCAGTTCTTC	CASSLFLASVNEQFF
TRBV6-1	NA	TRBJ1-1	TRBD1	TGTGCCAGCAGTGACTTTTGGGACAGGGACGGGGACACTGAAGCTTTCTTT	CASSDFWDRDGDTEAFF
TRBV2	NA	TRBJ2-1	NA	TGTGCCAGCCTATCAGTTGAAAATGAGCAGTTCTTC	CASLSVENEQFF
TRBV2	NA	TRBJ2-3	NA	TGTGCCAGCAGTGAAGTCAGGTGGGGGGTGGGCACAGATACGCAGTATTTT	CASSEVRWGVGTDTQYF